This is a list of T cell receptor beta chains from one sample in a study of response to subunit inactivated influenza vaccine. In TCRdb, the RT-PCR reads were re-called with MiXCR into one record per CDR3 protein. The sample includes 300,000 to 350,000 distinct CDR3 sequences, roughly a fifth of them seen just once. Sequenced material: PBMCs from blood, taken around 22 months after vaccination. All receptors come from a man aged 50-75 years who received an inactivated influenza vaccine. Each CDR3 is given with its conserved first and last residue. The order of the fields is J gene, V gene, D gene, clone size, CDR3 protein. A D gene is named only where the DNA matches it firmly. Clone size is shown for a subset of rows, as once, few, many or a class of expanded clone.

J gene: TRBJ2-1
V gene: TRBV20-1
D gene: TRBD2
clone size: .
CDR3 protein: CSARDASGNSNEQFF

J gene: TRBJ1-1
V gene: TRBV7-9
D gene: .
clone size: once
CDR3 protein: CASSLIGMNTEALF

J gene: TRBJ1-1
V gene: TRBV12-3/TRBV12-4
D gene: TRBD1
clone size: .
CDR3 protein: CASPGQASGDTEAFF

J gene: TRBJ1-2
V gene: TRBV5-6
D gene: .
clone size: .
CDR3 protein: CASSYGTSPVDYGYTF

J gene: TRBJ2-1
V gene: TRBV24-1
D gene: .
clone size: .
CDR3 protein: CATSGGYNEQFF

J gene: TRBJ1-1
V gene: TRBV30
D gene: TRBD1
clone size: .
CDR3 protein: CAWSAGTGGYMNTEAFF

J gene: TRBJ2-7
V gene: TRBV5-1
D gene: .
clone size: .
CDR3 protein: CASSPDGGNSYEQYF

J gene: TRBJ2-3
V gene: TRBV2
D gene: .
clone size: .
CDR3 protein: CACKGGASTDTQYF

J gene: TRBJ2-3
V gene: TRBV12-3/TRBV12-4
D gene: .
clone size: many
CDR3 protein: CASSLYTDTQYF

J gene: TRBJ1-6
V gene: TRBV6-1
D gene: TRBD1
clone size: few
CDR3 protein: CASSPTLGTGHSPLHF

J gene: TRBJ1-2
V gene: TRBV6-5
D gene: .
clone size: .
CDR3 protein: CASSSSRGFGGNYGYTF